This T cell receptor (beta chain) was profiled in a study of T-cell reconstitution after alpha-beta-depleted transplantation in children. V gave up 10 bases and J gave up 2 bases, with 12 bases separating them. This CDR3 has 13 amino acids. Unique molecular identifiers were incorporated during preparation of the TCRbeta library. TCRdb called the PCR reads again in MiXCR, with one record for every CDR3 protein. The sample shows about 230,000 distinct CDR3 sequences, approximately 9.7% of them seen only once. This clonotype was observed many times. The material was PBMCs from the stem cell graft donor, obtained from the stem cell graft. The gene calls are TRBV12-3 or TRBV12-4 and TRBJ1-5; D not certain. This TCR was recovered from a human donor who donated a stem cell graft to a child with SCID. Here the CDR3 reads CATRTTGNQPQHF. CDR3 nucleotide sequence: TGTGCCACCCGGACCACGGGCAATCAGCCCCAGCATTTT.